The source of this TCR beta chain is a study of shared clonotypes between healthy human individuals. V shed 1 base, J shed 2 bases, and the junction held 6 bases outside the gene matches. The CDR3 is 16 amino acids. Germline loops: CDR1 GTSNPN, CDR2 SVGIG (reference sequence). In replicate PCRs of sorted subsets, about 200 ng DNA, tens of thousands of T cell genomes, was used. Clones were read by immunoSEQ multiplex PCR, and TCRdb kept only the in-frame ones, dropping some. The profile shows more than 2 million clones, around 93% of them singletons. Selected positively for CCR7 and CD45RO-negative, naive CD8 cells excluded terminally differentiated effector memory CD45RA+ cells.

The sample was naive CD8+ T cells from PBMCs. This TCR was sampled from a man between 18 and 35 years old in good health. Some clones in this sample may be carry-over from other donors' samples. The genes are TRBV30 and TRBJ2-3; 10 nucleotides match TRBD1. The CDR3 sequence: CAWSGWDRGNTDTQYF. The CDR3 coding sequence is TGTGCCTGGAGTGGGTGGGACAGGGGTAACACAGATACGCAGTATTTT. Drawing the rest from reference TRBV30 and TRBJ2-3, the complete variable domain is SQTIHQWPATLVQPVGSPLSLECTVEGTSNPNLYWYRQAAGRGLQLLFYSVGIGQISSEVPQNLSASRPQDRQFILSSKKLLLSDSGFYLCAWSGWDRGNTDTQYFGPGTRLTVL.